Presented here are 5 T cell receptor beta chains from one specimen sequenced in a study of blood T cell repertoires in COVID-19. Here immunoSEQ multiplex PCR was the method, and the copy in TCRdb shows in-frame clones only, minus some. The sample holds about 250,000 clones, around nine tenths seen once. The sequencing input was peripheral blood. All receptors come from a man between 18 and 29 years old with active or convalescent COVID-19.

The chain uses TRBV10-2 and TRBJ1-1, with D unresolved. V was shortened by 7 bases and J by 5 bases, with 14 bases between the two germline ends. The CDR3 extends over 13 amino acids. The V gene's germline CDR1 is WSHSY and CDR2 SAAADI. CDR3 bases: TGCGCCAGCATGAATCGGTCCCGGACTGAAGCTTTCTTT. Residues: CASMNRSRTEAFF.

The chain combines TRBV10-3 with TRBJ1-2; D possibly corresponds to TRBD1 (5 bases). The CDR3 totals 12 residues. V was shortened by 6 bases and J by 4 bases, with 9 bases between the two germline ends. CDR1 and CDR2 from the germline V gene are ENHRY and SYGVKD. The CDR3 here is CAISRVGYGYTF. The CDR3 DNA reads TGTGCCATCAGCAGGGTGGGCTATGGCTACACCTTC.

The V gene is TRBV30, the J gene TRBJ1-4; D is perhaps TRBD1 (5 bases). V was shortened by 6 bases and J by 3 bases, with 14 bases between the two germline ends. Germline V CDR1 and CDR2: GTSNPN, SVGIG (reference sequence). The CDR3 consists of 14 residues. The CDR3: CACLRGEANEKLFF. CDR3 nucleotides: TGTGCCTGTTTGCGGGGGGAGGCTAATGAAAAACTGTTTTTT. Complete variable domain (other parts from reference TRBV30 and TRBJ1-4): SQTIHQWPATLVQPVGSPLSLECTVEGTSNPNLYWYRQAAGRGLQLLFYSVGIGQISSEVPQNLSASRPQDRQFILSSKKLLLSDSGFYLCACLRGEANEKLFFGSGTQLSVL.

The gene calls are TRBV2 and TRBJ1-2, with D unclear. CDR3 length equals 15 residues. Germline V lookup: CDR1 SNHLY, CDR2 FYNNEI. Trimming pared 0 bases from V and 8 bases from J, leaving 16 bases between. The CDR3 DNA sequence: TGTGCCAGCAGTGAAGCGCTTCAATGGGGAGGCGGCTACACCTTC. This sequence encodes CASSEALQWGGGYTF.

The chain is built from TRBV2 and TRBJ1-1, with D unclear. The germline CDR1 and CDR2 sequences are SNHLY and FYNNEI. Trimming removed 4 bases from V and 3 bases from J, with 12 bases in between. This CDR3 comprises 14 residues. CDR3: CASSVGRGYTEAFF. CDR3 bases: TGTGCCAGCAGTGTAGGTAGAGGGTACACTGAAGCTTTCTTT.